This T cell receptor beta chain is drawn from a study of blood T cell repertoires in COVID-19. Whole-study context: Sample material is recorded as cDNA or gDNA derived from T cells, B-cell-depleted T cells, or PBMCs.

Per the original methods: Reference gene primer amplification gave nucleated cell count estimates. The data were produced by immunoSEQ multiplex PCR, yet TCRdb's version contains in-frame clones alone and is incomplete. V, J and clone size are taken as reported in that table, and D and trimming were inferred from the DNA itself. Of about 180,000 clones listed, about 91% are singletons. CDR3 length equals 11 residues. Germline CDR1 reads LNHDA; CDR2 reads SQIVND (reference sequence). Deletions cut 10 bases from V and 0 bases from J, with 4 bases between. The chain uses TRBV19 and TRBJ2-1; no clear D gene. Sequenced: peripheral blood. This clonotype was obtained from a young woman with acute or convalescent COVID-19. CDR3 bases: TGTGCCACCATCTCCTACAATGAGCAGTTCTTC. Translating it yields CATISYNEQFF.